These 25 T cell receptor beta chains originate from one sample sequenced in a study of blood T cell repertoires in COVID-19. Assay used: immunoSEQ multiplex PCR; TCRdb lists only in-frame clones, some missing. The table shows some 370,000 clones, with roughly 86% occurring only once. Source material: peripheral blood. The receptors originated from a woman aged 30 to 39 with COVID-19, enrolled during active disease.

The chain uses TRBV5-4 and TRBJ2-7, with TRBD2 matching 8 bases. Germline V lookup: CDR1 SGHNT, CDR2 YYREEE (reference sequence). The CDR3 consists of 13 residues. V trimming: 9 bases; J trimming: 4 bases; junction bases outside the gene matches: 9. The CDR3: CATSTSEEYEQYF. In nucleotides, the CDR3 is TGTGCCACCTCGACTAGCGAAGAATACGAGCAGTACTTC.

The chain combines TRBV6-2 or TRBV6-3 with TRBJ2-7, with D unclear. With 1 base removed from V and 2 bases from J, the gap between germline ends came to 9 bases. The CDR3 is 14 amino acids. Germline V CDR1 and CDR2: MNHEY, SVGEGT. Written as DNA, the CDR3 is TGTGCCAGCAGTTACTTCCTATACGCCTACGAGCAGTACTTC. Its translation is CASSYFLYAYEQYF.

The chain carries TRBV7-9 and TRBJ1-2; tentative D call: TRBD1 (6 bases). V was pared by 6 bases and J by 7 bases, with 12 bases between. This CDR3 has 12 amino acids. Germline V gene sequence: CDR1 SEHNR, CDR2 FQNEAQ (reference sequence). The CDR3 loop is CASSYPGAGYTF. The CDR3 region has the DNA TGTGCCAGCAGTTACCCAGGGGCTGGCTACACCTTC.

The chain combines TRBV2 with TRBJ2-7; 9 bases line up with TRBD1. This CDR3 is 16 amino acids long. Germline assignment: CDR1 SNHLY and CDR2 FYNNEI. Trimming at V came to 4 bases and at J to 2 bases, leaving 9 bases not matched to a gene. CDR3: CASSGSPGTGTYEQYF. As DNA, the CDR3 is TGTGCCAGCAGTGGATCCCCCGGGACAGGGACCTACGAGCAGTACTTC.

The V gene is TRBV3-1 (or the pseudogene TRBV3-2), the J gene TRBJ2-7; 10 bases line up with TRBD2. V lost 1 base to trimming and J lost 7 bases; unmatched junction nucleotides: 7. Germline CDR1 and CDR2: LGHDT and YNNKEL (reference sequence). The CDR3 totals 15 residues. The DNA for the CDR3 is TGTGCCAGCAGCCAAGCTCCTAGCGGGAGTCTAGAGCAGTACTTC. It yields the protein CASSQAPSGSLEQYF.

The chain has TRBV24-1 and TRBJ2-2; 13 bases fit TRBD2. The CDR3 is made up of 17 amino acids. Germline CDR1 KGHDR, CDR2 SFDVKD. V lost 3 bases and J lost 7; bases outside the gene matches: 7. The CDR3 reads CATSDRTSGSRGGELFF. The CDR3 DNA reads as TGTGCCACCAGTGATCGGACTAGCGGGAGTAGAGGCGGGGAGCTGTTTTTT.

The rearrangement links TRBV18 to TRBJ2-7; TRBD2 agrees at 10 bases. V lost 1 base, J lost 4 bases, and 4 bases stayed unmatched. The germline CDR1 and CDR2 sequences are KGHSH and LQKENI. This CDR3 spans 15 amino acids. As DNA, the CDR3 is TGTGCCAGCTCACCACAAGCGGGAGGGTTGTACGAGCAGTACTTC. Its translation is CASSPQAGGLYEQYF.

V is TRBV6-5 and J is TRBJ1-3; perhaps TRBD1 as D (5 bases). CDR1 and CDR2 from the germline V gene are MNHEY and SVGAGI. Trimming removed 5 bases from V and 0 bases from J, with 8 bases in between. There are 14 residues in the CDR3. The CDR3 is CASSQGYSGNTIYF. As DNA, the CDR3 is TGTGCCAGCAGTCAGGGATACTCTGGAAACACCATATATTTT.

This chain links TRBV9 with TRBJ1-1; 11 nucleotides align to TRBD1. Germline V CDR1 and CDR2: SGDLS, YYNGEE. The CDR3 is 15 amino acids. The junction had 6 bases not matched to a gene; V was cut back by 4 bases and J by 4 bases. As DNA, the CDR3 is TGTGCCAGCAGCACCTCCGGGACAGGGGGCACTGAAGCTTTCTTT. Its protein is CASSTSGTGGTEAFF.

V and J are TRBV2 and TRBJ2-3; 10 bases are a match to TRBD1. Germline V lookup: CDR1 SNHLY, CDR2 FYNNEI. J lost 6 bases, V lost 5 bases, and 8 bases had no gene match. CDR3 length equals 15 residues. CDR3 bases: TGTGCCAGCAGTCTAGACAGGGGGCGAGGTGATACGCAGTATTTT. Protein: CASSLDRGRGDTQYF.

The chain carries TRBV1 and TRBJ1-5. TRBV1 is a recognized pseudogene. This CDR3 has 18 amino acids. CDR3 nucleotides: TGCACCAGCAGCCCTACCGACGTGGGGGGGGCTGGCAATCAGCCCCAGCATTTT. Its translation: CTSSPTDVGGAGNQPQHF.

The chain is built from TRBV2 and TRBJ2-2; 9 positions agree with TRBD2. J was trimmed by 0 bases and V by 6 bases; bases with no gene match: 2. The CDR3 length is 15 residues. Germline values: CDR1 SNHLY, CDR2 FYNNEI. The CDR3 reads CASRRLAANTGELFF. In DNA, the CDR3 is TGTGCCAGCAGGCGACTAGCGGCGAACACCGGGGAGCTGTTTTTT.

The gene calls are TRBV5-1 and TRBJ2-7; TRBD2 might be the D (6 bases). Per germline, CDR1 SGHRS and CDR2 YFSETQ. The CDR3 is 15 residues long. V shed 1 base and J shed 1 base, with 12 bases lying between them. CDR3 residues: CASSLTASVSYEQYF. CDR3 nucleotides: TGCGCCAGCAGCTTGACGGCTAGCGTTTCCTACGAGCAGTACTTC.

The table lists this clone with a count of one. The chain uses TRBV12-5 and TRBJ2-7; 11 bases align to TRBD2. Germline assignment: CDR1 LGHNT and CDR2 FRNRAP. The CDR3 extends over 17 amino acids. Trimming took 2 bases from V and 4 from J; bases not matched to a gene: 10. For the CDR3, the DNA is TGTGCTAGTGGTTTGACCCTAGCGGGAGGTGTTCTGTACGAGCAGTACTTC. Translating it yields CASGLTLAGGVLYEQYF. Complete variable domain (other parts from reference TRBV12-5 and TRBJ2-7): DARVTQTPRHKVTEMGQEVTMRCQPILGHNTVFWYRQTMMQGLELLAYFRNRAPLDDSGMPKDRFSAEMPDATLATLKIQPSEPRDSAVYFCASGLTLAGGVLYEQYFGPGTRLTVT.

The V call is TRBV4-1, the J call TRBJ1-4; D gene ambiguous. V was clipped by 1 base and J by 2 bases, with 8 bases between them. This CDR3 spans 15 amino acids. Germline values: CDR1 MGHRA, CDR2 YSYEKL. The CDR3 region has the DNA TGCGCCAGCAGCCAAGTTCCAGGCACTAATGAAAAACTGTTTTTT. It yields the protein CASSQVPGTNEKLFF.

V and J are TRBV4-1 and TRBJ2-7, with a weak D call TRBD2 (6 bases). This CDR3 has 16 amino acids. CDR1 MGHRA and CDR2 YSYEKL come from the germline V gene. The ends were cut back, 4 bases at V and 0 bases at J, with 16 bases in the middle. CDR3 sequence reads: CASSRAGGLSSYEQYF. In nucleotides, the CDR3 is TGCGCCAGCAGCCGCGCCGGGGGACTTAGCTCCTACGAGCAGTACTTC.

The chain uses TRBV4-3 and TRBJ2-4, with no clear D. The germline gives CDR1 LGHNA, CDR2 YSLEER. With 1 base removed from V and 8 bases from J, the gap between germline ends came to 9 bases. The CDR3 has 13 amino acids. The CDR3 coding sequence is TGCGCCAGCAGCCAAGTGGGCAGATACATTCAGTACTTC. This gives the protein CASSQVGRYIQYF.

In DNA form, the CDR3 reads TGTGCCAGTCGGCACAGCACCTCCTACAATGAGCAGTTCTTC. Translation: CASRHSTSYNEQFF. This chain uses TRBV19 with TRBJ2-1, with unresolved D. CDR3 length: 14 amino acids. Per the germline V gene, CDR1 is LNHDA and CDR2 is SQIVND (reference sequence). Trimming cost V 8 bases and J 0 bases, with 11 bases left between them.

The chain employs TRBV7-9 and TRBJ1-3; tentatively, D is TRBD1 (6 bases). CDR3 size: 16 residues. Trimming took off 4 bases at V and 2 bases at J, with 15 bases between the two ends. Germline V lookup: CDR1 SEHNR, CDR2 FQNEAQ (reference sequence). CDR3 bases: TGTGCCAGCAGCTCCCAGGGGTCCTTTCCTGGAAACACCATATATTTT. Protein: CASSSQGSFPGNTIYF.

The rearrangement uses TRBV6-2 or TRBV6-3 and TRBJ2-1, with a tentative D call TRBD1 (6 bases). This CDR3 comprises 16 residues. With 4 bases removed from V and 1 base from J, the gap between germline ends came to 14 bases. Germline CDR1 MNHEY, CDR2 SVGEGT. The CDR3 DNA sequence: TGTGCCAGCAGTTCTCCGTCGAGGGGGTCCTACAATGAGCAGTTCTTC. Amino acid sequence: CASSSPSRGSYNEQFF.

This chain connects TRBV18 to TRBJ2-2; 9 nucleotides align to TRBD1. J was trimmed by 6 bases and V by 2 bases; bases with no gene match: 10. This CDR3 is 17 amino acids long. In germline, CDR1 is KGHSH, CDR2 LQKENI. The CDR3 DNA reads as TGTGCCAGCTCACCAGATCTAAGAACAGGGGGCTCCGGGGAGCTGTTTTTT. It translates to CASSPDLRTGGSGELFF. The whole variable domain, remainder taken from reference TRBV18 and TRBJ2-2, is NAGVMQNPRHLVRRRGQEARLRCSPMKGHSHVYWYRQLPEEGLKFMVYLQKENIIDESGMPKERFSAEFPKEGPSILRIQQVVRGDSAAYFCASSPDLRTGGSGELFFGEGSRLTVL.

The chain recombines TRBV23-1 with TRBJ2-1, with 8 bases lining up with TRBD1. Being an ORF, TRBV23-1 has a function that is uncertain. With 3 bases clipped from V and 4 bases from J, the junction kept 17 bases outside the gene matches. The CDR3 has 19 residues. The CDR3 spells CASSHPPQGAEGDYNEQFF. The DNA of the CDR3 is TGCGCCAGCAGTCACCCTCCTCAGGGGGCCGAGGGGGATTACAATGAGCAGTTCTTC.

This chain connects TRBV5-1 to TRBJ2-7; 13 positions match TRBD2. J lost 3 bases, V lost 4 bases, and 4 bases had no gene match. The germline V gene encodes CDR1 SGHRS and CDR2 YFSETQ. CDR3 length equals 15 residues. CDR3 DNA sequence: TGCGCCAGCAGCCCCGGACTAGCGGGAGTCTACGAGCAGTACTTC. Translating gives CASSPGLAGVYEQYF. The entire variable domain, with the rest obtained from reference TRBV5-1 and TRBJ2-7, is as follows: KAGVTQTPRYLIKTRGQQVTLSCSPISGHRSVSWYQQTPGQGLQFLFEYFSETQRNKGNFPGRFSGRQFSNSRSEMNVSTLELGDSALYLCASSPGLAGVYEQYFGPGTRLTVT.

The rearrangement uses TRBV4-1 and TRBJ2-7; 13 bases match TRBD2. The V gene end was trimmed by 5 bases and the J gene end by 0 bases; junction bases not matched to a gene: 10. The CDR3 spans 18 residues. In germline, CDR1 is MGHRA, CDR2 YSYEKL. The CDR3 spells CASSYRTSGRIGSYEQYF. The CDR3 DNA follows: TGCGCCAGCAGCTACCGGACTAGCGGGAGAATCGGCTCCTACGAGCAGTACTTC.

V usage is TRBV5-4 and J usage is TRBJ2-3; TRBD1 matches at 10 bases. Germline CDR1 reads SGHNT; CDR2 reads YYREEE (reference sequence). This CDR3 spans 16 amino acids. With V trimmed by 4 bases and J by 3 bases, 8 bases remained unmatched. In nucleotides, the CDR3 is TGTGCCAGCAGCAACGACAGGGGGCGAATAACAGATACGCAGTATTTT. Amino acid sequence: CASSNDRGRITDTQYF.